Included here is one T cell receptor (beta chain) sequence, with context. Its antigen is still unknown. The data are from a study of T cell responses to AZD1222 COVID-19 vaccine. At the level of the study: Whether given at about 4 or about 12 weeks, second doses were pooled. General study findings and limits: Spike-specific TCR repertoires showed rising breadth and depth after two AZD1222 doses. A mostly white British donor set with more females was recruited, and clonal diversity was possibly underestimated.

The repertoire was sequenced with immunoSEQ multiplex PCR; TCRdb's copy has only in-frame clones and lacks some. The sample has about 180,000 clones; around 90% are singletons. The CDR3 has 16 amino acids. Per the germline V gene, CDR1 is SGHAT and CDR2 is FQDESV (reference sequence). Trimming cost V 3 bases and J 6 bases; bases outside gene matches: 9. The chain joins TRBV11-1 to TRBJ2-1, with TRBD2 identical over 9 bases. The source of this sequence is an adult in good health. Sample: peripheral blood, taken on day 0 of AZD1222 vaccination. CDR3 sequence (DNA): TGTGCCAGCAGCTTCTTAGCGGGAGTGGGGATCAATGAGCAGTTCTTC. Translating it yields CASSFLAGVGINEQFF.